The clone carrying this T cell receptor beta chain turned up a few times. Its antigen is unidentified. The sample comes from a study of OX40 agonist ivuxolimab in advanced cancers. Study background: Participants, 75% to 90% male, averaged roughly 60 years of age, ranging from about 23 to 90.

Generated by immunoSEQ multiplex PCR, the TCRdb table keeps only in-frame clones and is missing some. This sample has over 55,000 clones; 65% to 90% occur once, and the top ten carry 0.7%. Notes on the study in general: Averaged across samples, CD8+ T cells carried more expanded clones than CD4+ did. Patients who responded partially at 0.1-3.0 mg/kg showed clonal expansion ranking among the lowest.

CDR1 is SNHLY and CDR2 is FYNNEI in the germline V gene. V dropped 7 bases and J dropped 7; count of bases not matched to a gene: 14. The CDR3 has 16 residues. The chain combines TRBV2 with TRBJ2-1; 9 positions agree with TRBD1. Sequenced material: CD4+ or CD8+ T cells sorted from blood, taken in a trial of the OX40 agonist ivuxolimab. The clonotype originates from an adult with an advanced solid tumor such as melanoma, head and neck, liver or kidney cancer. The CDR3 DNA reads TGTGCCAGCACCCCGACCGGGGGACAGGGAATGAATGAGCAGTTCTTC. It translates to CASTPTGGQGMNEQFF.